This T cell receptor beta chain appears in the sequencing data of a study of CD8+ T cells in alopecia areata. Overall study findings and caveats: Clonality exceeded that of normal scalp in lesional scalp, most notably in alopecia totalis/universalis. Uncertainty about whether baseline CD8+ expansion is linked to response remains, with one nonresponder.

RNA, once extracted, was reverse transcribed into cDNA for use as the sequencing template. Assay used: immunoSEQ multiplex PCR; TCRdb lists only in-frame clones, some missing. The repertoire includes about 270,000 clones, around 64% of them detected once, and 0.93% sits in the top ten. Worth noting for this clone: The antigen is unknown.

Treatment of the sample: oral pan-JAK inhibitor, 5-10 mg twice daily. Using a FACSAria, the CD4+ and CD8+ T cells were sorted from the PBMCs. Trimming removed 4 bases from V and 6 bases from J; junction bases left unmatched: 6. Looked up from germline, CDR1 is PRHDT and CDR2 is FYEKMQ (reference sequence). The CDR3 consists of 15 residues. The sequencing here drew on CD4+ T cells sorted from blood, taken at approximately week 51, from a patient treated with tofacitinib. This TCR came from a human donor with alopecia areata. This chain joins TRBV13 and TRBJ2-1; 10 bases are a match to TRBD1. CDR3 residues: CASSSEGTGANEQFF. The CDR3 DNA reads TGTGCCAGCAGCTCAGAGGGGACAGGGGCCAATGAGCAGTTCTTC.